Each of the 21 T cell receptor beta chains below was sequenced from the same sample in a study of blood T cell repertoires in COVID-19. The table came from immunoSEQ multiplex PCR; TCRdb's copy has only in-frame clones and leaves some out. In the table there are approximately 220,000 clones, around nine tenths of which are singletons. Sequencing used PBMCs or T cells enriched from blood (not recorded which). The source of these receptors is a woman aged 25 to 45 who had been exposed to COVID-19.

Here the CDR3 reads CASSPPGQGFRYTF. In DNA, the CDR3 is TGTGCCAGCTCACCCCCGGGACAGGGGTTTCGCTACACCTTC. This rearrangement joins TRBV18 to TRBJ1-2, with TRBD1 matching over 10 bases. The CDR3 is 14 amino acids. In germline, CDR1 is KGHSH, CDR2 LQKENI. The V segment lost 3 bases and the J segment 9 bases; nucleotides outside the gene matches: 7.

The rearrangement joins TRBV5-6 to TRBJ1-6; D perhaps matches TRBD1 (6 bases). V gave up 1 base and J gave up 5 bases, with 13 bases separating them. The CDR3 runs 16 residues. CDR1 SGHDT and CDR2 YYEEEE come from the germline V gene. CDR3 DNA: TGTGCCAGCAGCTTGATAGACAGGCGAAATAATTCACCCCTCCACTTT. Residues: CASSLIDRRNNSPLHF.

The chain links TRBV2 to TRBJ1-2; perhaps TRBD1 as D (6 bases). Trimming stripped 3 bases from V and 6 bases from J, with 14 bases between. The CDR3 sequence is 14 residues long. Germline V gene data show CDR1 as SNHLY and CDR2 as FYNNEI. The CDR3 DNA follows: TGTGCCAGCAGTGACCAGGGGTTTATAAATGGCTACACCTTC. It yields the protein CASSDQGFINGYTF.

This chain joins TRBV7-9 and TRBJ1-3; possibly TRBD1 for D (6 bases). Germline V gives CDR1 SEHNR, CDR2 FQNEAQ (reference sequence). The CDR3 is 14 residues long. Trimming removed 7 bases from V and 3 bases from J, with 13 bases in between. CDR3 in DNA: TGTGCCAGCACCCTTACAGGGAGTGGAAACACCATATATTTT. It encodes CASTLTGSGNTIYF.

The rearrangement joins TRBV2 to TRBJ1-4, with D possibly matching TRBD1 (6 bases). V was shortened by 8 bases and J by 8 bases, with 18 bases between the two germline ends. CDR1 is SNHLY and CDR2 is FYNNEI in the germline V gene. The CDR3 spans 14 residues. For the CDR3, the DNA is TGTGCCAGCGGCAGGGGCGGTAGCGGGGAAAAACTGTTTTTT. The encoded protein is CASGRGGSGEKLFF.

In this sample, this clone turned up once. The V call is TRBV11-2, the J call TRBJ1-2, with 7 nucleotides matching TRBD1. The CDR3 length is 18 residues. The germline gives CDR1 SGHAT, CDR2 FQNNGV. V trimming: 2 bases; J trimming: 3 bases; junction bases outside the gene matches: 15. Written as DNA, the CDR3 is TGTGCCAGCAGCTTACCCCTGACAGGGACGAAGGGGCACTATGGCTACACCTTC. Protein sequence: CASSLPLTGTKGHYGYTF.

V gene TRBV3-1 (or the pseudogene TRBV3-2) combines with J gene TRBJ2-4, with TRBD1 as a possible D gene (5 bases). Trimming cost V 4 bases and J 0 bases, with 10 bases left between them. Per germline, CDR1 LGHDT and CDR2 YNNKEL (reference sequence). The CDR3 sequence is 15 residues long. In nucleotides, the CDR3 is TGTGCCAGCAGCCGACAGAGTCTAGCCAAAAACATTCAGTACTTC. Protein sequence: CASSRQSLAKNIQYF.

This chain uses TRBV11-3 with TRBJ1-1, with D possibly TRBD1 on 5 matching bases. Per germline, CDR1 SGHNT and CDR2 YENEEA. V was clipped by 1 base and J by 0 bases, with 9 bases between them. The CDR3 extends over 15 amino acids. In DNA, the CDR3 is TGTGCCAGCAGCTTAGCGAGGGACTTGAACACTGAAGCTTTCTTT. It specifies CASSLARDLNTEAFF.

The chain links TRBV12-3 or TRBV12-4 to TRBJ2-3; 7 bases are shared with TRBD2. CDR3 size: 13 residues. V dropped 8 bases and J dropped 4; count of bases not matched to a gene: 6. The CDR3 DNA reads TGTGCCAGCTATAAGGGAGGGCCAGATACGCAGTATTTT. Residues: CASYKGGPDTQYF.

This clone was observed once. The gene calls are TRBV6-5 and TRBJ1-2, with 7 positions matching TRBD1. The ends lost 5 bases at V and 3 bases at J; junction bases unmatched: 9. This CDR3 has 15 residues. Germline-derived CDR1 and CDR2 are MNHEY and SVGAGI. CDR3 region: CASSTGTAKDYGYTF. CDR3 DNA: TGTGCCAGCAGTACCGGGACAGCAAAGGACTATGGCTACACCTTC.

The V and J genes are TRBV9 and TRBJ2-1; the match to TRBD2 covers 7 bases. V lost 3 bases to trimming and J lost 0 bases; unmatched junction nucleotides: 9. Germline V gene data show CDR1 as SGDLS and CDR2 as YYNGEE. The CDR3 spans 17 residues. CDR3 bases: TGTGCCAGCAGCGAGGGGTTAAGCGGGGCCTCCTACAATGAGCAGTTCTTC. It codes for CASSEGLSGASYNEQFF.

This chain connects TRBV3-1 (or the pseudogene TRBV3-2) to TRBJ2-7, with 10 bases identical to TRBD1. The germline V gene has CDR1 LGHDT and CDR2 YNNKEL (reference sequence). With 6 bases clipped from V and 5 bases from J, the junction kept 7 bases outside the gene matches. The CDR3 has 14 residues. Here the CDR3 DNA reads TGTGCCAGCAGTGTCTTGACAGGGGGCGACGAGCAGTACTTC. The encoded protein is CASSVLTGGDEQYF.

The chain combines TRBV28 with TRBJ1-2, with D maybe TRBD1 (5 bases). The CDR3 loop spans 12 amino acids. Germline CDR1 MDHEN, CDR2 SYDVKM. With 7 bases removed from V and 7 bases from J, the gap between germline ends came to 13 bases. The CDR3 region is CASTLGGVGYTF. The CDR3 DNA sequence: TGTGCCAGCACTCTGGGGGGGGTTGGCTACACCTTC.

The CDR3 spells CATAAAAGNQPQHF. CDR3 coding DNA: TGTGCCACCGCTGCGGCGGCAGGCAATCAGCCCCAGCATTTT. The chain is built from TRBV24-1 and TRBJ1-5; D unresolved. This CDR3 has 14 amino acids. Trimming took 9 bases from V and 2 from J, leaving 13 bases between them. Germline lookup yields CDR1 KGHDR and CDR2 SFDVKD.

The V and J genes are TRBV28 and TRBJ1-4, with 7 bases matching TRBD1. V lost 5 bases and J lost 4; bases outside the gene matches: 4. This CDR3 has 14 residues. Looked up from germline, CDR1 is MDHEN and CDR2 is SYDVKM. The CDR3 DNA follows: TGTGCCAGCAGTCCAGGGGGGATTAATGAAAAACTGTTTTTT. This codes for CASSPGGINEKLFF.

The V and J genes are TRBV5-1 and TRBJ1-2; D unclear. CDR1 SGHRS and CDR2 YFSETQ come from the germline V gene. The CDR3 runs 13 residues. V was cut by 0 bases and J by 6 bases, with 9 bases left in between. CDR3 bases: TGCGCCAGCAGCTTGGCAACAGTGGATGGCTACACCTTC. Translation: CASSLATVDGYTF.

This chain connects TRBV4-1 to TRBJ1-3; D call uncertain. The CDR3 runs 15 residues. Trimming cost V 5 bases and J 0 bases, with 11 bases left between them. Germline V gives CDR1 MGHRA, CDR2 YSYEKL. CDR3: CASSFSETSGNTIYF. The CDR3 nucleotides are TGCGCCAGCAGCTTCTCGGAGACCTCTGGAAACACCATATATTTT.

This clone occurred once. The chain uses TRBV3-1 (or the pseudogene TRBV3-2) and TRBJ1-4; D is unresolved. CDR1 is LGHDT and CDR2 is YNNKEL in the germline V gene (reference sequence). The V end was cut by 4 bases, the J end by 8 bases, with 14 bases between. This CDR3 contains 14 residues. The CDR3: CASSPDWIGEKLFF. CDR3 coding DNA: TGTGCCAGCAGCCCGGACTGGATCGGGGAAAAACTGTTTTTT.

The chain has TRBV3-1 (or the pseudogene TRBV3-2) and TRBJ2-7; D not resolved. The CDR3 has 14 amino acids. Trimming pared 0 bases from V and 3 bases from J, leaving 9 bases between. The germline V gene has CDR1 LGHDT and CDR2 YNNKEL (reference sequence). The CDR3 is CASSQDLGVYEQYF. The DNA for the CDR3 is TGTGCCAGCAGCCAAGATCTAGGAGTCTACGAGCAGTACTTC.

J is TRBJ2-1 and V is TRBV7-3; tentatively, D is TRBD2 (6 bases). Germline CDR1 and CDR2: SGHTA and FQGTGA. Between the trimmed V and J ends, which lost 5 bases and 5 bases, there was a span of 19 bases. This CDR3 comprises 16 residues. This CDR3 reads CASSQRAPPFNNEQFF. CDR3 sequence (DNA): TGTGCCAGCAGCCAGCGGGCTCCACCATTCAACAATGAGCAGTTCTTC.

V is TRBV19 and J is TRBJ1-5; 7 bases fit TRBD1. Germline V gene data show CDR1 as LNHDA and CDR2 as SQIVND (reference sequence). This CDR3 is built from 13 residues. The trim removed 7 bases at V and 3 bases at J, leaving 3 bases unmatched. The DNA for the CDR3 is TGTGCCAGTACCGGACAGGTCAATCAGCCCCAGCATTTT. It translates to CASTGQVNQPQHF.